The T cell receptor (beta chain) under discussion was sequenced for a study of cytomegalovirus exposure and HLA in healthy donors (dated 2017 in TCRdb). General notes on the study: A later analysis indicated that the 95 to 150 validation repertoires were generated on the platform also employed for the 600 to 750 repertoires of the first cohort. The study was designed to test whether signatures of past pathogen exposure could be identified by cataloging public T cell receptors. To predict cytomegalovirus infection status, the study brought together high-throughput TCR immunosequencing, statistical association of individual TCRs with disease status, and machine learning. Besides the first cohort of 666 subjects, a separate validation cohort made up of some 110 different subjects was used.

Worth noting for this clone: The specificity of this receptor is unknown. No base-level quality is on record; no much larger clone is a single base apart.

The library was produced with the immunoSEQ multiplex PCR assay. Processing in the source paper ran as follows. To diagnose cytomegalovirus status from the catalog of TCR beta chain sequences, a statistical classification framework was built. TCRdb holds this immuneACCESS table with in-frame rearrangements only. Some clones are missing; in checked studies, unresolved V genes explain under half, and the rest has no known cause. That table gives V, J and clone size, and the DNA gave D and trimming. The sample profile shows some 160,000 clones; about 89% of them were found once. Jointly, the top ten make up 0.6% to 0.8% of the sample. Via the germline V gene, CDR1 is SGHNT and CDR2 YENEEA. The junction carries 17 bases between V and J, which are trimmed by 6 bases and 0 bases respectively. The CDR3 holds 17 amino acids from the cysteine to the phenylalanine. The CDR3 DNA has 51 bases and is translated from base 1.

Separate from the approximately 700-subject first cohort, the validation cohort of roughly 120 subjects was the group to which the donors belonged. Study-wide conclusions, independent of this receptor: Subsequent analysis determined that TCRs grouped into clusters in the first cohort also showed a tendency toward co-occurrence across the 120 or so validation repertoires, and 85% to 95% of cluster scores exceeded 0. All 110 or so repertoires were used to score co-occurrence in the validation cohort in a later analysis, because that analysis had no HLA typing for the cohort. The classifier was reported to diagnose cytomegalovirus status with high specificity and sensitivity in both the original and validation cohorts. A total of 150 or so TCR beta chains were listed by the study as associated with cytomegalovirus. In vitro tests confirmed that three of the cytomegalovirus-associated TCR beta chains recognize cytomegalovirus antigens. Across donors, most TCR sequences were observed very rarely, whereas some public TCRs were present in many individuals. It was suggested by the authors that the approach could potentially be generalized to other disease states and immunological phenotypes.

What was sequenced was PBMCs. This TCR came from a man aged 18 to 30 in good health and CMV-seronegative. The sequence joins TRBV11-3 to TRBJ2-2, with TRBD2 tentatively as D gene (6 bases match). The nucleotides are TGTGCCAGCAGACCGCCTGCGGGACTGACGAACACCGGGGAGCTGTTTTTT. The resulting protein is CASRPPAGLTNTGELFF.